This T cell receptor (beta chain) was recorded in a study of blood T cell repertoires in COVID-19. Study context: Collection of acute and convalescent COVID-19 samples took place in the United States, Italy and Spain. Nucleic acid was either cDNA or gDNA, and it came from T cells, B-cell-depleted T cells, or PBMCs.

Profiling relied on immunoSEQ multiplex PCR, and the TCRdb table lists in-frame clones only, not all of them. The sample shows about 200,000 clones, roughly 90% of them seen only once. The CDR3 is 15 amino acids. Germline V gene data show CDR1 as SGHTA and CDR2 as FQGNSA. The V end lost 7 bases, the J end lost 2 bases, and 16 bases lay between the germline ends. Enrolment of Seattle patients took place during active infection, and they were followed longitudinally. This clone was found once. The V call is TRBV7-2, the J call TRBJ2-3; TRBD2 might be the D (7 bases). The sequencing sample was made of peripheral blood. The sequence derives from a man aged 50 or older with COVID-19, enrolled during active disease. Written as DNA, the CDR3 is TGTGCCAGCACCCACCGGGGGGCCCCCACAGATACGCAGTATTTT. It translates to CASTHRGAPTDTQYF.